A single sample is the source of the 28 T cell receptor beta chains below, sequenced in a study of siplizumab effects on memory and regulatory T cells. The table came from immunoSEQ multiplex PCR; TCRdb's copy has only in-frame clones and leaves some out. Of 50,000 to 75,000 clones in the sample, approximately 79% are singletons; the top ten hold 0.4% to 0.45%. Sequencing was performed on memory CD4+ T cells sorted from blood. The source is a human donor in good health.

The rearrangement links TRBV5-6 to TRBJ1-4; TRBD1 matches 7 bases. The CDR3 contains 15 residues. Trimming took 4 bases from V and 6 from J; bases not matched to a gene: 9. Germline assignment: CDR1 SGHDT and CDR2 YYEEEE. As DNA, the CDR3 is TGTGCCAGCAGCACGGCCGGGACAGCGGATGAAAAACTGTTTTTT. Its protein product is CASSTAGTADEKLFF.

The chain's CDR3 is CASSLGRGFYEQYF. CDR3 in DNA: TGTGCCAGCAGCTTAGGGCGGGGCTTTTACGAGCAGTACTTC. This rearrangement joins TRBV7-3 to TRBJ2-7; weak D call: TRBD2 (6 bases). The germline CDR1 and CDR2 sequences are SGHTA and FQGTGA. The V end lost 2 bases, the J end lost 4 bases, and 12 bases lay between the germline ends. This CDR3 has 14 residues.

The sample holds one count of this clone. The chain recombines TRBV19 with TRBJ1-5; D unresolved. The CDR3 runs to 16 residues. From germline, CDR1 is LNHDA and CDR2 SQIVND (reference sequence). The V and J ends lost 3 bases and 6 bases respectively, with 18 bases between them. CDR3 in amino acids: CASSIIAELGVQPQHF. The CDR3 coding sequence is TGTGCCAGTAGTATTATCGCCGAACTAGGCGTTCAGCCCCAGCATTTT.

The rearrangement joins TRBV7-3 to TRBJ1-2; possibly TRBD1 for D (5 bases). This CDR3 has 15 amino acids. CDR1 and CDR2 (germline): SGHTA, FQGTGA. V lost 5 bases, J lost 8 bases, and 21 bases lay in between. The CDR3 region is CASSKSGTDLSGYTF. The DNA for the CDR3 is TGTGCCAGCAGCAAATCCGGGACGGATCTTTCCGGCTACACCTTC.

The chain employs TRBV5-6 and TRBJ1-2; D unclear. Trimming shortened V by 0 bases and J by 8 bases, and 8 bases separated the two germline ends. The length of the CDR3 is 12 residues. Germline V gene data show CDR1 as SGHDT and CDR2 as YYEEEE. The CDR3 DNA reads TGTGCCAGCAGCTTGGGAGGGATCGGCTACACCTTC. Amino acids: CASSLGGIGYTF.

This chain links TRBV28 with TRBJ2-5; D possibly uses TRBD1 or TRBD2 (6 bases each). From germline, CDR1 is MDHEN and CDR2 SYDVKM. The CDR3 loop spans 14 amino acids. The V gene lost 3 bases and the J gene lost 5 bases, with 13 bases spanning the gap. The CDR3 DNA reads TGTGCCAGCAGTTTGATCGGGGGCCGGGAGACCCAGTACTTC. It yields the protein CASSLIGGRETQYF.

This chain uses TRBV11-2 with TRBJ2-7; TRBD1 is a possible D gene (6 bases). The CDR3 extends over 14 amino acids. Germline V lookup: CDR1 SGHAT, CDR2 FQNNGV. Trimming took 1 base from V and 4 from J, leaving 11 bases between them. CDR3 sequence reads: CASSLGTELYEQYF. The CDR3 region has the DNA TGTGCCAGCAGCTTAGGGACAGAGCTTTACGAGCAGTACTTC.

This sequence joins TRBV5-1 and TRBJ1-4; no definite D call. CDR3 size: 11 residues. CDR1 and CDR2 from the germline V gene are SGHRS and YFSETQ. The V end lost 10 bases, the J end lost 3 bases, and 7 bases lay between the germline ends. CDR3 sequence: CARVSNEKLFF. In DNA form, the CDR3 reads TGCGCCCGGGTATCTAATGAAAAACTGTTTTTT.

This clone occurred once. This sequence joins TRBV19 and TRBJ2-3; 12 bases agree with TRBD2. V was clipped by 6 bases and J by 4 bases; unmatched bases: 5. The CDR3 is made up of 15 amino acids. Germline V CDR1 and CDR2: LNHDA, SQIVND (reference sequence). The CDR3 reads CASRILAGGSDTQYF. The CDR3 DNA sequence: TGTGCCAGTAGGATACTAGCGGGGGGTTCAGATACGCAGTATTTT.

The chain employs TRBV10-3 and TRBJ2-5; D may be TRBD1 or TRBD2 (5 bases each). The CDR3 is 14 amino acids. V lost 3 bases to trimming and J lost 5 bases, with 13 bases between them. Germline V gene sequence: CDR1 ENHRY, CDR2 SYGVKD. Written as DNA, the CDR3 is TGTGCCATCAGTGACCCAGACAGAGGGGAGACCCAGTACTTC. This translates into CAISDPDRGETQYF.

The chain links TRBV27 to TRBJ1-5, with 10 bases identical to TRBD1. Losses at the gene ends were 6 bases for V and 3 bases for J; bases not matched to a gene: 8. The CDR3 has 16 residues. The V gene's germline CDR1 is MNHEY and CDR2 SMNVEV (reference sequence). CDR3 in DNA: TGTGCCAGCAGAGAGGGGGACAGGGGATCCAATCAGCCCCAGCATTTT. Translating gives CASREGDRGSNQPQHF.

This clone was detected a few times. J is TRBJ2-5 and V is TRBV9, with D perhaps TRBD1 (6 bases). In germline, CDR1 is SGDLS, CDR2 YYNGEE. Trimming stripped 4 bases from V and 2 bases from J, with 15 bases between. The CDR3 is 15 residues long. Written as DNA, the CDR3 is TGTGCCAGCAGCCAGACGGACAGACCACAAGAGACCCAGTACTTC. Translating gives CASSQTDRPQETQYF. The full variable domain, in which reference TRBV9 and TRBJ2-5 provide the parts outside the CDR3, is DSGVTQTPKHLITATGQRVTLRCSPRSGDLSVYWYQQSLDQGLQFLIQYYNGEERAKGNILERFSAQQFPDLHSELNLSSLELGDSALYFCASSQTDRPQETQYFGPGTRLLVL.

The J gene is TRBJ2-1, the V gene TRBV5-1; TRBD1 might be the D (5 bases). CDR1 and CDR2 (germline): SGHRS, YFSETQ. CDR3 length equals 16 residues. The V and J ends lost 4 bases and 1 base respectively, with 15 bases between them. For the CDR3, the DNA is TGCGCCAGCAGCCTCAGGGTGGGTTTATCCTACAATGAGCAGTTCTTC. Amino acids: CASSLRVGLSYNEQFF.

This rearrangement joins TRBV14 to TRBJ1-2; D gene ambiguous. Germline assignment: CDR1 SGHDN and CDR2 FVKESK. This CDR3 spans 12 amino acids. V lost 8 bases to trimming and J lost 0 bases, with 7 bases between them. The CDR3 is CASGAANYGYTF. CDR3 in DNA: TGTGCCAGCGGAGCTGCTAACTATGGCTACACCTTC. Filled out from reference TRBV14 and TRBJ1-2, the complete variable domain reads EAGVTQFPSHSVIEKGQTVTLRCDPISGHDNLYWYRRVMGKEIKFLLHFVKESKQDESGMPNNRFLAERTGGTYSTLKVQPAELEDSGVYFCASGAANYGYTFGSGTRLTVV.

This clone was seen more than once but under ten times. The genes are TRBV6-1 and TRBJ1-2, with D unclear. From germline, CDR1 is MNHNS and CDR2 SASEGT. The CDR3 is 13 residues long. Written as DNA, the CDR3 is TGTGCTAGTCGGCCTGGGAACAACTATGGCTACACCTTC. As protein: CASRPGNNYGYTF.

The rearrangement uses TRBV7-2 and TRBJ1-1; perhaps TRBD1 as D (5 bases). The CDR3 length is 16 residues. V was cut by 5 bases and J by 6 bases, with 22 bases left in between. Germline V gene lookup returns CDR1 SGHTA and CDR2 FQGNSA. CDR3 DNA: TGTGCCAGCAGCCCACCCCGGGGGGTTTTGGGCGCTGAAGCTTTCTTT. Amino acid sequence: CASSPPRGVLGAEAFF.

This clone was found a few times. This chain joins TRBV2 and TRBJ2-1; 14 bases are shared with TRBD2. Trimming removed 6 bases from V and 9 bases from J; junction bases left unmatched: 7. The CDR3 runs to 15 residues. Germline V gene sequence: CDR1 SNHLY, CDR2 FYNNEI. The CDR3 loop is CASRRLAGGLGEQFF. CDR3 in DNA: TGTGCCAGCAGGAGACTAGCGGGGGGGCTGGGTGAGCAGTTCTTC.

The rearrangement joins TRBV29-1 to TRBJ2-1, with unresolved D. V was shortened by 4 bases and J by 12 bases, with 13 bases between the two germline ends. Germline V lookup: CDR1 SQVTM, CDR2 ANQGSEA. The CDR3 totals 11 residues. CDR3 DNA: TGCAGCGTTGTAGATGGTATTGGGCAGTTCTTC. This translates into CSVVDGIGQFF.

The rearrangement joins TRBV10-3 to TRBJ2-1; 8 nucleotides agree with TRBD2. The CDR3 runs 14 residues. Per the germline V gene, CDR1 is ENHRY and CDR2 is SYGVKD. J was trimmed by 9 bases and V by 5 bases; bases with no gene match: 9. Written as DNA, the CDR3 is TGTGCCATCAGTACACTTAGCGGGGAGGGTGAGCAGTTCTTC. Its protein is CAISTLSGEGEQFF.

This clone was seen more than once but under ten times. The genes are TRBV2 and TRBJ1-2, with 8 bases lining up with TRBD1. V lost 3 bases, J lost 6 bases, and 15 bases stayed unmatched. CDR3 length: 17 amino acids. CDR1 and CDR2 from the germline V gene are SNHLY and FYNNEI. The CDR3 reads CASSEAQGALNPDGYTF. The CDR3 DNA reads TGTGCCAGCAGTGAGGCCCAGGGGGCCTTGAACCCGGATGGCTACACCTTC.

This chain uses TRBV18 with TRBJ2-5; D may correspond to TRBD1 or TRBD2 (5 bases each). The CDR3 consists of 13 residues. Germline CDR1 KGHSH, CDR2 LQKENI. V was pared by 3 bases and J by 4 bases, with 9 bases between. The CDR3 bases are TGTGCCAGCTCACCGTCCGGGACAGAGACCCAGTACTTC. It specifies CASSPSGTETQYF.

The chain has TRBV5-1 and TRBJ2-3; 14 bases map to TRBD2. Germline CDR1 is SGHRS and CDR2 is YFSETQ. J lost 2 bases, V lost 2 bases, and 4 bases had no gene match. CDR3 length: 17 residues. The CDR3 DNA sequence: TGCGCCAGCAGCTTAGGACTAGCGGGGGGACTCACAGATACGCAGTATTTT. This gives the protein CASSLGLAGGLTDTQYF.

This clone has only a few counts. CDR3 protein: CASSLALGTGEKLFF. The CDR3 DNA follows: TGCGCCAGCAGCTTGGCGTTAGGGACAGGCGAAAAACTGTTTTTT. V usage is TRBV5-1 and J usage is TRBJ1-4; 8 bases fit TRBD1. The junction had 6 bases not matched to a gene; V was cut back by 0 bases and J by 8 bases. There are 15 residues in the CDR3. Germline V gene data show CDR1 as SGHRS and CDR2 as YFSETQ.

The CDR3 DNA follows: TGTGCCAGCAGCTTGGAAGGCGCCAGGGGGCGGACTGAAGCTTTCTTT. Translating it yields CASSLEGARGRTEAFF. J is TRBJ1-1 and V is TRBV5-4, with TRBD1 matching over 8 bases. CDR1 and CDR2 from the germline V gene are SGHNT and YYREEE (reference sequence). J lost 5 bases, V lost 0 bases, and 9 bases had no gene match. The CDR3 has 16 amino acids.

This clone showed up just once. This rearrangement joins TRBV19 to TRBJ1-2; D is uncertain. CDR1 and CDR2 from the germline V gene are LNHDA and SQIVND (reference sequence). V was trimmed by 3 bases and J by 0 bases, leaving 14 bases between them. The CDR3 is made up of 16 amino acids. The CDR3, as DNA: TGTGCCAGTAGTATTAAGAGACGGCTTACTAACTATGGCTACACCTTC. Amino acid sequence: CASSIKRRLTNYGYTF.

This chain connects TRBV19 to TRBJ2-5; D may be TRBD1 or TRBD2 (5 bases each). V lost 7 bases to trimming and J lost 3 bases, with 12 bases between them. Germline V lookup: CDR1 LNHDA, CDR2 SQIVND (reference sequence). This CDR3 has 13 residues. CDR3 nucleotides: TGTGCCAGTACCCCAGTGGGGGAAGAGACCCAGTACTTC. Its translation: CASTPVGEETQYF.

This chain uses TRBV29-1 with TRBJ1-4; D gene unclear. Trimming removed 4 bases at V and 7 bases at J, with 7 bases between. CDR1 is SQVTM and CDR2 is ANQGSEA in the germline V gene. The length of the CDR3 is 11 residues. CDR3 coding DNA: TGCAGCGTTGGTATAGGTGAAAAACTGTTTTTT. This encodes CSVGIGEKLFF.

Only a few counts were recorded for this clone. The chain recombines TRBV7-8 with TRBJ1-5; 7 nucleotides line up with TRBD1. The CDR3 is 14 residues long. Per germline, CDR1 SGHVS and CDR2 FQNEAQ. J was trimmed by 6 bases and V by 5 bases; bases with no gene match: 7. This CDR3 reads CASSPTTGVQPQHF. Here the CDR3 DNA reads TGTGCCAGCAGCCCAACCACAGGGGTTCAGCCCCAGCATTTT.